The source of this T cell receptor (beta chain) is a study of tumour-infiltrating T cells in Burkitt lymphoma. About the study: All epidemiological Burkitt lymphoma subtypes were represented in the cohort.

This CDR3 has 11 residues. From germline, CDR1 is LNHNV and CDR2 YYDKDF (reference sequence). Deletions cut 4 bases from V and 10 bases from J, with 9 bases between. This clone was counted between two and nine times. The data were produced by immunoSEQ multiplex PCR, yet TCRdb's version contains in-frame clones alone and is incomplete. The table has over a thousand clones, about 16% seen once. This sequence joins TRBV15 and TRBJ2-3, with D possibly matching TRBD2 (6 bases). The TCR sequence derives from a human donor with Burkitt lymphoma. Sample: tumor tissue. The CDR3: CATSTSVAQYF. As DNA, the CDR3 is TGTGCCACCAGCACTAGCGTGGCGCAGTATTTT.